This TCR beta chain was observed in a study of shared clonotypes between healthy human individuals. Findings of the study overall: Several donors had 5% to 6.5% of their naive CD4 clonotypes in common.

The germline gives CDR1 KGHSH, CDR2 LQKENI. CDR3 length equals 15 residues. The trim removed 6 bases at V and 3 bases at J, leaving 10 bases unmatched. This clone was seen at least ten times. Its antigen is undetermined. Deep-level settings were used for running the assay. As handled by the study authors: Because ImmunoSEQ provided only junction sequences with no quality scores, the filtering differed. Profiled with immunoSEQ multiplex PCR; TCRdb holds only in-frame clones, not every one. That table furnishes V, J and clone size, whereas the DNA furnished D and trimming. The table lists hundreds of thousands of clones, about 91% of them singletons. Terminally differentiated effector memory CD45RA+ cells were excluded from the naive CD8 cells, which were CD45RO-negative and positively selected for CCR7. Among the donors, all were Caucasian adults who lived in Nashville, Tennessee.

The sample was naive CD8+ T cells sorted from blood. This receptor was taken from a man aged 30 to 39 in good health. The rearrangement uses TRBV18 and TRBJ1-1, with 7 bases lining up with TRBD1. CDR3 nucleotides: TGTGCCAGCTCCGGCACCGGGACAGAATACACTGAAGCTTTCTTT. This sequence encodes CASSGTGTEYTEAFF.